This TCR beta chain was profiled in a study of blood T cell repertoires in COVID-19. Per the original data handling: Amplification with reference gene primers provided the estimates of nucleated cell counts. Only in-frame clones appear in the TCRdb table, and some are missing; sequencing was by immunoSEQ multiplex PCR. From that table come the V and J calls and clone size; the DNA was used to work out D and trimming. The data contain some 180,000 clones, 85% to 90% of them singletons. CDR3 size: 14 residues. V was pared by 3 bases and J by 0 bases, with 8 bases between. Germline V gene lookup returns CDR1 MDHEN and CDR2 SYDVKM.

Sequencing was carried out using peripheral blood. This chain connects TRBV28 to TRBJ1-1, with D unresolved. The TCR comes from a woman aged 60-75 years with acute or convalescent COVID-19. The CDR3 here is CASSFQALNTEAFF. DNA of the CDR3: TGTGCCAGCAGTTTTCAGGCTTTGAACACTGAAGCTTTCTTT.